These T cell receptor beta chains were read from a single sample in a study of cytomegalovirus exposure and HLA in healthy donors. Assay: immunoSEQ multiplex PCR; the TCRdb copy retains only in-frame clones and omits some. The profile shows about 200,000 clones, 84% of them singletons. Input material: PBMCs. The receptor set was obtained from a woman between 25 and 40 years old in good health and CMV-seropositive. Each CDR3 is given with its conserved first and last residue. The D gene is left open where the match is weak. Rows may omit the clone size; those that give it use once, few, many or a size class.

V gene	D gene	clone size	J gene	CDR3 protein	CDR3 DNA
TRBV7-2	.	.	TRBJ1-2	CASSLGQNYGYTF	TGTGCCAGCAGCTTAGGACAGAACTATGGCTACACCTTC
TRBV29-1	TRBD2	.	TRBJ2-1	CSVDGRLAYNEQFF	TGCAGCGTTGACGGAAGACTAGCGTACAATGAGCAGTTCTTC
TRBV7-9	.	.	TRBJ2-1	CASSSDYVYEQFF	TGTGCCAGCAGCTCCGACTATGTCTATGAGCAGTTCTTC
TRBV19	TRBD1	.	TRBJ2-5	CASSSGQGYQETQYF	TGTGCCAGTAGTTCCGGACAGGGCTATCAAGAGACCCAGTACTTC
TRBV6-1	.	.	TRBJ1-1	CASSEMGDYTEAFF	TGTGCCAGCAGTGAAATGGGAGACTACACTGAAGCTTTCTTT
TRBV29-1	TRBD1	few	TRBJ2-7	CSVVTGDEQYF	TGCAGCGTTGTCACAGGGGACGAGCAGTACTTC
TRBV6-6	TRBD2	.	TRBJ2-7	CASSSLSGLGSYEQYF	TGTGCCAGCAGTTCTCTTAGCGGGCTTGGCTCCTACGAGCAGTACTTC
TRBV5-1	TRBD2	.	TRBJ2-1	CASSLESSGGHNEQFF	TGCGCCAGCAGCTTGGAGAGTAGCGGGGGACACAATGAGCAGTTCTTC
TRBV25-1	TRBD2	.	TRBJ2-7	CASSESGRIYEQYF	TGTGCCAGCAGTGAGAGCGGGAGGATATACGAGCAGTACTTC
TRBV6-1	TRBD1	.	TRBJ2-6	CASFHGQAGANVLTF	TGTGCCAGCTTCCACGGACAGGCCGGGGCCAACGTCCTGACTTTC
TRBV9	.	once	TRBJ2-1	CASSVALSSGEQFF	TGTGCCAGCAGCGTAGCCTTGTCCTCCGGGGAGCAGTTCTTC
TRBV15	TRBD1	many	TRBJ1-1	CATSKATTGGQLAFF	TGTGCCACCAGCAAGGCTACGACAGGGGGACAATTAGCTTTCTTT
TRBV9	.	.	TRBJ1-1	CASSVVGGYTEAFF	TGTGCCAGCAGCGTAGTCGGGGGGTACACTGAAGCTTTCTTT
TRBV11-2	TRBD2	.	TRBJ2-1	CASSLVGLAENEQFF	TGTGCCAGCAGCCTAGTGGGACTAGCGGAAAATGAGCAGTTCTTC
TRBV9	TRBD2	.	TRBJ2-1	CASSVAAAGETHEQFF	TGTGCCAGCAGCGTAGCCGCAGCGGGAGAAACGCATGAGCAGTTCTTC
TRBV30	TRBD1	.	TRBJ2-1	CAWSQPFHRGNYNEQFF	TGTGCCTGGAGTCAACCATTCCACAGGGGGAACTACAATGAGCAGTTCTTC
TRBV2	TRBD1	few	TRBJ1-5	CASRQGRSSNQPQHF	TGTGCCAGCCGACAGGGAAGGAGTAGCAATCAGCCCCAGCATTTT
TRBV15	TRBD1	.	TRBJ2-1	CATSNTYRGNEQFF	TGTGCCACCAGCAACACTTACAGGGGCAATGAGCAGTTCTTC
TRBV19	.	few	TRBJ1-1	CASSMKGDTEAFF	TGTGCCAGTAGTATGAAGGGGGACACTGAAGCTTTCTTT
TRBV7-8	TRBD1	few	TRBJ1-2	CASSLEGDRALYGYTF	TGTGCCAGCAGCTTAGAAGGGGACAGGGCACTCTATGGCTACACCTTC
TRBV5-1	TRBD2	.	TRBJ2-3	CASSQLAGAGDTQYF	TGCGCCAGCAGCCAACTAGCGGGGGCTGGAGATACGCAGTATTTT
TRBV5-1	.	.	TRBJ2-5	CASSGGTVEETQYF	TGCGCCAGCAGCGGGGGGACGGTGGAAGAGACCCAGTACTTC
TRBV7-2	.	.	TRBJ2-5	CASSLNEYSNQETQYF	TGTGCCAGCAGCTTAAATGAGTACAGCAACCAAGAGACCCAGTACTTC
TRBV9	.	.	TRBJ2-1	CASSLSGAGSYNEQFF	TGTGCCAGCAGCCTCTCTGGGGCCGGGAGTTACAATGAGCAGTTCTTC